This T cell receptor (beta chain) emerged from a study of cytomegalovirus exposure and HLA in healthy donors. General observations from the study: Sequencing likely generated an artifact that appeared as a cluster of highly shared sequence variants. Later on, an analysis found that several of the most significant clusters appeared to be linked to common viral pathogens, which included parvovirus B19. In vitro assays verified that three CMV-associated chains recognized CMV antigens specifically. Over 150 TCR beta chains were listed as cytomegalovirus-associated.

This clone was picked up a small number of times. Its specificity is not known. Both 60 Vbeta primers and 13 Jbeta primers went into the PCR. Clones were sequenced by immunoSEQ multiplex PCR, and TCRdb holds only the in-frame ones, with some missing. The sample shows roughly 89,000 clones, 80% to 90% of them seen only once. The V gene lost 0 bases and the J gene lost 9 bases, with 10 bases spanning the gap. Germline V CDR1 and CDR2: SGHDT, YYEEEE. The CDR3 has 13 residues. The material sequenced was PBMCs. This sequence originates from a woman aged 25 to 39 in good health and CMV-seronegative. This chain joins TRBV5-6 and TRBJ2-1; possible D gene TRBD2, 6 bases. The CDR3: CASSLGLVGEQFF. The DNA of the CDR3 is TGTGCCAGCAGCTTGGGACTAGTGGGTGAGCAGTTCTTC.